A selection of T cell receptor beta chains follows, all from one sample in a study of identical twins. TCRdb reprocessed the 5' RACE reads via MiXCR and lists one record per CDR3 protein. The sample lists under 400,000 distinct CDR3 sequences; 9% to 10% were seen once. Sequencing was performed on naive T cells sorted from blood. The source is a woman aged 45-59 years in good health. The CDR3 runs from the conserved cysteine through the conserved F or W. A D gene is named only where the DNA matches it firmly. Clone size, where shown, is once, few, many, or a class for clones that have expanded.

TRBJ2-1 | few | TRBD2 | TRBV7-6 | CASSFVSGRAGTYNEQFF | TGTGCCAGCAGCTTTGTTAGCGGGAGGGCCGGGACCTACAATGAGCAGTTCTTC
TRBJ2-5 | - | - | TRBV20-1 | CSVWNGETQYF | TGCAGTGTATGGAACGGGGAGACCCAGTACTTC
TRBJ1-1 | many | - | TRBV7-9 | CASSLSGSPNTEAFF | TGTGCCAGCAGCTTATCCGGCAGTCCGAACACTGAAGCTTTCTTT
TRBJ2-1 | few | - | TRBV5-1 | CASSPTLGYNEQFF | TGCGCCAGCAGCCCCACCCTGGGCTATAATGAGCAGTTCTTC
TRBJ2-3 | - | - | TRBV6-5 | CASSLWAGTSTDTQYF | TGTGCCAGCAGCCTCTGGGCGGGCACTAGCACAGATACGCAGTATTTT
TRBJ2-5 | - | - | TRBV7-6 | CASSLVMGFQETQYF | TGTGCCAGCAGCCTAGTCATGGGGTTTCAAGAGACCCAGTACTTC
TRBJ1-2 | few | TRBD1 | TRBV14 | CASSQDLGGGAGGYTF | TGTGCCAGCAGCCAAGATCTGGGAGGGGGCGCTGGTGGCTACACCTTC
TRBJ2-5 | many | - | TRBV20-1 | CSARDGARKETQYF | TGCAGTGCTAGAGATGGGGCAAGGAAAGAGACCCAGTACTTC
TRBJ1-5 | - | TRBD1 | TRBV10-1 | CASSPGQGADNQPQHF | TGCGCCAGCAGTCCAGGACAGGGGGCCGACAATCAGCCCCAGCATTTT
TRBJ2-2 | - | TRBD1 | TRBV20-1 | CSADRGPDTGELFF | TGCAGTGCTGACAGGGGTCCTGACACCGGGGAGCTGTTTTTT
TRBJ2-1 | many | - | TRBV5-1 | CASSLGWAADEQFF | TGCGCCAGCAGCTTGGGCTGGGCCGCGGATGAGCAGTTCTTC
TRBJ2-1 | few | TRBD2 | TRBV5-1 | CASSDPSGSLNEQFF | TGCGCCAGCAGCGACCCTAGCGGGAGTTTAAATGAGCAGTTCTTC
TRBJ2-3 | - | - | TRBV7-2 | CASSLVLPRGYF | TGTGCCAGCAGCTTAGTCTTACCTAGGGGGTATTTT
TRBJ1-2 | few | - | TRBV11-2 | CASSLDFGGRYGYTF | TGTGCCAGCAGCTTAGATTTCGGGGGACGGTATGGCTACACCTTC
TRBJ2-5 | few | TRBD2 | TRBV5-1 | CASSHGLAGVPVEETQYF | TGCGCCAGCAGCCACGGACTAGCGGGAGTTCCGGTGGAAGAGACCCAGTACTTC
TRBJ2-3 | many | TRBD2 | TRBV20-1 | CSALEVSGSKVDTQYF | TGCAGTGCCCTGGAGGTTAGCGGGAGTAAGGTAGATACGCAGTATTTT
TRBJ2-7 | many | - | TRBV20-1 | CSALAGLSYEQYF | TGCAGTGCCCTAGCCGGGTTGTCCTACGAGCAGTACTTC
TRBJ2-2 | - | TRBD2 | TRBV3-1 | CASSGRTSISGELFF | TGTGCCAGCAGCGGCCGGACTAGCATCTCCGGGGAGCTGTTTTTT
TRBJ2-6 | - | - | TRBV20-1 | CSARDSRSGAGANVLTF | TGCAGTGCTAGAGATTCACGAAGCGGAGCTGGGGCCAACGTCCTGACTTTC
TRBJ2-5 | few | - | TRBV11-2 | CASSLSQGTQYF | TGTGCCAGCAGCTTATCACAGGGAACCCAGTACTTC
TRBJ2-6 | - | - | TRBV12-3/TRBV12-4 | CASSYSGGANVLTF | TGTGCCAGCAGTTACAGCGGTGGGGCCAACGTCCTGACTTTC
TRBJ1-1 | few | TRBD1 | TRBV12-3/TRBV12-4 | CASSLPQGVTEAFF | TGTGCCAGCAGTTTGCCCCAGGGGGTAACTGAAGCTTTCTTT
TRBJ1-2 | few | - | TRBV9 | CASSIQESSSLAF | TGTGCCAGCAGCATACAGGAATCGTCCTCTCTCGCCTTC
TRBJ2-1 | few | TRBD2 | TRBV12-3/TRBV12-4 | CASSLISGRADEQFF | TGTGCCAGCAGTTTAATTAGCGGGAGGGCAGATGAGCAGTTCTTC
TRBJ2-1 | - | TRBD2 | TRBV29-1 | CSVLLAGENEQFF | TGCAGCGTTTTACTAGCGGGGGAAAATGAGCAGTTCTTC
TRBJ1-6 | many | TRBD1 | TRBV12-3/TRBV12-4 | CASKGAESPLHF | TGTGCCAGCAAGGGGGCTGAATCACCCCTCCACTTT
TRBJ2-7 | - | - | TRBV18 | CASSPRREAGVSYEQYF | TGTGCCAGCTCACCAAGGAGGGAAGCTGGGGTATCCTACGAGCAGTACTTC
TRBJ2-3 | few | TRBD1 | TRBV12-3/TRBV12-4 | CASSSRTLDRVRSTDTQYF | TGTGCCAGCAGTTCACGCACCCTTGACAGGGTACGAAGCACAGATACGCAGTATTTT
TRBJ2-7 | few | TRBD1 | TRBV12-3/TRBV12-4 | CASSLTDRLYEQYF | TGTGCCAGCAGTTTAACGGACAGGCTCTACGAGCAGTACTTC
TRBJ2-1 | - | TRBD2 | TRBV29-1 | CSVVFWTSGRVSSYNEQFF | TGCAGCGTTGTCTTCTGGACTAGCGGGAGGGTGAGCTCCTACAATGAGCAGTTCTTC
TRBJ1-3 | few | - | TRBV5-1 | CASSTGTGLGNTIYF | TGCGCCAGCAGCACCGGGACCGGCTTGGGAAACACCATATATTTT
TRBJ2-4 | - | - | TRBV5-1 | CASSLAEAGNIQYF | TGCGCCAGCAGCTTGGCCGAGGCAGGGAACATTCAGTACTTC
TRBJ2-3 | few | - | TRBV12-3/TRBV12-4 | CASSPGFDTQYF | TGTGCCAGCAGCCCCGGATTTGATACGCAGTATTTT
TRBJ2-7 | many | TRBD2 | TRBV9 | CASSVGGSGYEQYF | TGTGCCAGCAGCGTAGGCGGGAGTGGGTACGAGCAGTACTTC
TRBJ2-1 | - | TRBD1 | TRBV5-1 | CASSFGTGGYNEQFF | TGCGCCAGCAGCTTTGGTACAGGGGGCTACAATGAGCAGTTCTTC
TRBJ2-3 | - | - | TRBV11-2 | CAKGRVYSPNSDQYF | TGTGCCAAGGGACGAGTATATTCCCCAAACAGCGACCAGTATTTT
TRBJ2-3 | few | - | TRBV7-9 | CASSLDATTTDTQYF | TGTGCCAGCAGCCTGGACGCGACAACCACAGATACGCAGTATTTT
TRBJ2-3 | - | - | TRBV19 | CASSISRTTGDTQYF | TGTGCCAGTAGTATTTCTAGAACTACTGGGGATACGCAGTATTTT
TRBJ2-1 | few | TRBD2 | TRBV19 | CASSIAGTSGASPNEQFF | TGTGCCAGTAGTATAGCAGGGACTAGCGGGGCCTCCCCCAATGAGCAGTTCTTC
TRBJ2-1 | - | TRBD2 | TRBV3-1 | CASSPNPGLAGGEQFF | TGTGCCAGCAGCCCAAATCCGGGACTAGCGGGAGGTGAGCAGTTCTTC
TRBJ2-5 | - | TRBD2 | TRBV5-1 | CASSRTSELQETQYF | TGCGCCAGCAGCAGGACTAGCGAACTACAAGAGACCCAGTACTTC